Below, one TCR beta chain is given with its context. Its antigen is unidentified. The use of a sample-barcoded 5' primer and a J-beta primer mix characterized a second PCR of roughly 6 to 11 cycles. Researchers report that each sample yielded at least 2.5 million CDR3-containing paired-end reads. Via MiXCR, TCRdb re-called the 5' RACE reads, giving one row per CDR3 protein. The data hold roughly 1.5 million distinct CDR3 sequences, with under 55% observed a single time. The data originate from a study of blood T cells in healthy people across ages. The study's findings and limits: Diversity estimates from one million T cells were considered underestimates.

The CDR3 has 14 residues. V lost 1 base, J lost 6 bases, and 10 bases lay in between. From germline, CDR1 is SGHRS and CDR2 YFSETQ. The chain uses TRBV5-1 and TRBJ2-2, with D possibly being TRBD1 (5 bases). Input material: blood. The clonotype originates from a woman aged 18-30 years in good health. DNA of the CDR3: TGCGCCAGCAGCTTGACCTCAGGGTCCGGGGAGCTGTTTTTT. Translated: CASSLTSGSGELFF.